The rows below give T cell receptor beta chains drawn from one sample of a study of blood T cell repertoires in COVID-19. Here immunoSEQ multiplex PCR was the method, and the copy in TCRdb shows in-frame clones only, minus some. The sample shows about 330,000 clones, 75% to 85% of them seen only once. The sequencing input was peripheral blood. The receptors here all came from a human donor in a cohort sampled during active COVID-19. Each CDR3 is given with its conserved first and last residue. The D gene is left open where the match is weak. Clone size is stated in some rows and not others, as once, few, many or a class when expanded.

V gene,clone size,J gene,D gene,CDR3 DNA,CDR3 protein
TRBV7-6,NA,TRBJ2-1,NA,TGTGCCAGCAGCCAGCCTGGGGCTTATCGCAATGAGCAGTTCTTC,CASSQPGAYRNEQFF
TRBV24-1,NA,TRBJ1-2,NA,TGTGCCACCAGTGACCCAGGGTTAGGCTACACCTTC,CATSDPGLGYTF
TRBV28,NA,TRBJ2-3,NA,TGTGCCAGCAGTCACACAGATACGCAGTATTTT,CASSHTDTQYF
TRBV2,NA,TRBJ2-2,NA,TGTGCCAGCAGCGAGGACAGTCAAGCCACCGGGGAGCTGTTTTTT,CASSEDSQATGELFF
TRBV20-1,few,TRBJ1-2,NA,TGCAGTGCTAGTCAGGTCAAACTGGGTTACACCTTC,CSASQVKLGYTF
TRBV29-1,NA,TRBJ1-2,NA,TGCAGCGTTGAGCGTGGACAGTACCATGGCTACACCTTC,CSVERGQYHGYTF
TRBV5-1,NA,TRBJ2-7,NA,TGCGCCAGCAAGTTGGACAGTCTTAGCTCCTACGAGCAGTACTTC,CASKLDSLSSYEQYF
TRBV2,NA,TRBJ1-1,TRBD1,TGTGCCGTTGGCAGGGGGCATGAAGCTTTCTTT,CAVGRGHEAFF
TRBV7-9,NA,TRBJ1-4,TRBD1,TGTGCCAGCAGCCCACGACAGGGAAGTGAAAATGAAAAACTGTTTTTT,CASSPRQGSENEKLFF
TRBV6-5,NA,TRBJ1-3,NA,TGTGCCAGCAGTTACATGGGGGGCTCTGGAAACACCATATATTTT,CASSYMGGSGNTIYF
TRBV7-1,NA,TRBJ2-6,TRBD1,TGTGCCAGCAGCTCACCGGGACAGGTTGGCCTGACGCCGAGGCCGTCCACTGGGGCCAACGTCCTGACTTTC,CASSSPGQVGLTPRPSTGANVLTF
TRBV5-4,NA,TRBJ2-1,TRBD1,TGTGCCAGCAGCCTTAAGGGACAGGGAGATAATGAGCAGTTCTTC,CASSLKGQGDNEQFF
TRBV11-3,NA,TRBJ2-1,TRBD2,TGTGCCAGCAGCTTAGGGAGCGGGGGGACCTACAATGAGCAGTTCTTC,CASSLGSGGTYNEQFF
TRBV5-4,NA,TRBJ1-2,TRBD1,TGTGCCAGCAGCCCGGACAGGGCTCCAAACTATGGCTACACCTTC,CASSPDRAPNYGYTF
TRBV6-5,NA,TRBJ2-7,NA,TGTGCCAGCACTTCACGGGAGGGGGCCGGTGAGCAGTACTTC,CASTSREGAGEQYF
TRBV28,NA,TRBJ1-3,NA,TGTGCCAGCAGTTTGGGCGGGGCAGGGATCAGTTCTGGAAACACCATATATTTT,CASSLGGAGISSGNTIYF
TRBV6-5,NA,TRBJ1-2,TRBD1,TGTGCCAGCAGGGGACAGGACTTTAACTATGGCTACACCTTC,CASRGQDFNYGYTF
TRBV7-3,NA,TRBJ2-2,NA,TGTGCCAGCAGCTCCGAGTCCGGTAGGGAGCTGTTTTTT,CASSSESGRELFF
TRBV5-6,NA,TRBJ2-3,NA,TGTGCCAGCAGCTTGGTGGGGCAGGGGAGCCCAGATACGCAGTATTTT,CASSLVGQGSPDTQYF
TRBV11-2,few,TRBJ1-4,NA,TGTGCCAGCAGCTTGACAGTAGAAAAACTGTTTTTT,CASSLTVEKLFF
TRBV6-5,NA,TRBJ2-1,TRBD2,TGTGCCAGCAGCTTAGCGGGGGCCTACAATGAGCAGTTCTTC,CASSLAGAYNEQFF
TRBV5-1,few,TRBJ1-1,NA,TGCGCCAGCACAATGAACACTGAAGCTTTCTTT,CASTMNTEAFF
TRBV29-1,NA,TRBJ1-6,NA,TGCAGCGTTGCCCTGGGGGGGGTAGGAAATTCACCCCTCCACTTT,CSVALGGVGNSPLHF
TRBV5-1,NA,TRBJ2-2,NA,TGCGCCAGCAGCTTGGCGGTTTCGAACACCGGGGAGCTGTTTTTT,CASSLAVSNTGELFF
TRBV7-2,NA,TRBJ2-1,TRBD2,TGTGCCAGCAGCACTAGCGGGGGGGTTACTGAGCAGTTCTTC,CASSTSGGVTEQFF
TRBV11-2,few,TRBJ2-7,NA,TGTGCCAGCAGCTCCACCTCGGGGGAGATACCTTACGAGCAGTACTTC,CASSSTSGEIPYEQYF
TRBV10-1,few,TRBJ1-5,NA,TGCGCCAGCCTAAGACAGGTAAATCAGCCCCAGCATTTT,CASLRQVNQPQHF
TRBV2,NA,TRBJ1-5,TRBD1,TGTGCCAGCAGCTATACGGACAGGGGCCTTCTTAGCAATCAGCCCCAGCATTTT,CASSYTDRGLLSNQPQHF
TRBV30,NA,TRBJ2-3,TRBD1,TGTGCCTGGAGTAGACGGGACAGGGCAGATACGCAGTATTTT,CAWSRRDRADTQYF
TRBV7-2,once,TRBJ2-3,TRBD1,TGTGCCAGCAGGGAACCGGGACAGGGCACAGATACGCAGTATTTT,CASREPGQGTDTQYF
TRBV7-6,NA,TRBJ2-7,NA,TGTGCCAGCAGCTTAGAGGGGCCAGGGAACGTAGACGAGCAGTACTTC,CASSLEGPGNVDEQYF
TRBV19,NA,TRBJ1-5,NA,TGTGCCAGTAGGGGCAGGGCCAATCAGCCCCAGCATTTT,CASRGRANQPQHF
TRBV18,NA,TRBJ2-7,NA,TGTGCCAGCTCAGAGCAGGGTCTCTACGAGCAGTACTTC,CASSEQGLYEQYF
TRBV10-1,NA,TRBJ2-2,NA,TGCGCCAGCAAAACTGGGGAGACCGGGGAGCTGTTTTTT,CASKTGETGELFF
TRBV5-1,NA,TRBJ1-1,TRBD1,TGCGCCAGCAGCTTGGAATCTTTGGGGACAGACATGAACACTGAAGCTTTCTTT,CASSLESLGTDMNTEAFF
TRBV10-3,NA,TRBJ2-1,NA,TGTGCCATCAGGAAACTAGTAGCGCCTCCCGGGGATGAGCAGTTCTTC,CAIRKLVAPPGDEQFF
TRBV5-1,NA,TRBJ2-7,TRBD1,TGCGCCAGCAGCCCGACAGGGGATAACTACGAGCAGTACTTC,CASSPTGDNYEQYF
TRBV5-6,NA,TRBJ2-6,TRBD1,TGTGCCAGCAGCACCCGGGACAGGGGCACCGGGGCCAACGTCCTGACTTTC,CASSTRDRGTGANVLTF
TRBV5-1,NA,TRBJ1-2,TRBD1,TGCGCCAGCAGCTGGGGACAGGGGCGAGTCTACACCTTC,CASSWGQGRVYTF
TRBV27,NA,TRBJ1-3,TRBD1,TGTGCCAGCAGCCCGACAGGGCCCTCTGGAAACACCATATATTTT,CASSPTGPSGNTIYF
TRBV5-1,once,TRBJ1-1,TRBD1,TGCGCCAGCAGCCGAGGACAGGGGAACACTGAAGCTTTCTTT,CASSRGQGNTEAFF
TRBV9,NA,TRBJ2-2,TRBD1,TGTGCCAGCAGCGTGTGGACAGGGCAAGACGGGGAGCTGTTTTTT,CASSVWTGQDGELFF
TRBV27,NA,TRBJ1-6,NA,TGTGCCAGCAGTCCCGGTAGGGGGAATTCACCCCTCCACTTT,CASSPGRGNSPLHF
TRBV19,NA,TRBJ1-1,NA,TGTGCCAGTAGTATGCGGGGAGGGTATACTGAAGCTTTCTTT,CASSMRGGYTEAFF
TRBV10-3,NA,TRBJ2-5,TRBD2,TGTGCCATCAGTGGCGGACTAGCGGGGGCAGAGGAGACCCAGTACTTC,CAISGGLAGAEETQYF
TRBV6-4,NA,TRBJ2-2,NA,TGTGCCAGCAGTACCGGACAGCTTGGAGACGGGGAGCTGTTTTTT,CASSTGQLGDGELFF
TRBV6-5,NA,TRBJ2-4,TRBD1,TGTGCCAGCAGTTACCACGGGACAGCAAGACCAAACATTCAGTACTTC,CASSYHGTARPNIQYF